A selection of T cell receptor beta chains follows, all from one sample in a study of Graves' ophthalmopathy and Graves' hyperthyroidism. One entry per CDR3 protein results from TCRdb running MiXCR on the multiplex PCR reads. The sample shows 200,000 to 250,000 distinct CDR3 sequences, approximately 28% of them seen only once. The specimen was peripheral blood. The receptor source for this set is a man over 45 with Graves' ophthalmopathy. Both conserved end residues are part of each CDR3. The order of the fields is J gene, V gene, CDR3 protein.

>TRBJ2-6|TRBV28
CASRLPGPGANVLTF
>TRBJ2-7|TRBV7-2
CASSSIRDSNTYEQYF
>TRBJ2-7|TRBV12-3/TRBV12-4
CASSFERDEQYF
>TRBJ1-1|TRBV6-1
CASSKQGTEAFF
>TRBJ2-7|TRBV3-1
CASSLLREGYEQYF
>TRBJ1-6|TRBV10-3
CAISESGQGSSPLHF
>TRBJ1-5|TRBV7-9
CASSLGGVDQPQHF
>TRBJ2-2|TRBV2
CASSSGVVSGELFF
>TRBJ2-2|TRBV30
CAWSVDFGGLQNTGELFF
>TRBJ1-2|TRBV6-5
CASSYDGGQGRNGYTF
>TRBJ2-5|TRBV7-2
CASSPTGDETQYF
>TRBJ1-1|TRBV5-1
CASSSTGGMGAFF
>TRBJ2-2|TRBV7-2
CASSLILAGVRDGELFF
>TRBJ2-2|TRBV6-2/TRBV6-3
CASSYPTRNTGELFF
>TRBJ2-4|TRBV19
CASSLRLAESKNIQYF
>TRBJ2-7|TRBV6-5
CASSYGGSYEQYF
>TRBJ2-2|TRBV6-2/TRBV6-3
CASSYSQPGRTGELFF
>TRBJ1-6|TRBV29-1
CSPGMTQVNSPLHF
>TRBJ1-1|TRBV27
CASSFGLTNTEAFF
>TRBJ2-7|TRBV6-2/TRBV6-3
CASSYSIPGLAVSSYEQYF
>TRBJ2-7|TRBV6-5
CASSLTSGGNYEQYF
>TRBJ2-7|TRBV12-3/TRBV12-4
CASSPRHYEQYF
>TRBJ1-1|TRBV6-1
CATTIGVGMNTEAFF
>TRBJ2-7|TRBV2
CVSRGSSYEQYF
>TRBJ2-7|TRBV7-2
CASSFLAGGPYEQYF
>TRBJ1-5|TRBV6-5
CASSSNRNQPQHF
>TRBJ1-2|TRBV3-1
CASSQDSLGDDYGYTF
>TRBJ2-7|TRBV28
CASTPWGPHEQYF
>TRBJ2-1|TRBV19
CASSIGTSGTYNEQFF
>TRBJ1-1|TRBV6-5
CASSYSRGATEAFF
>TRBJ2-2|TRBV19
CASSIESGRSNTGELFF
>TRBJ2-7|TRBV28
CASISARAYYEQYF
>TRBJ2-7|TRBV12-3/TRBV12-4
CASSKNGYEQYF
>TRBJ1-1|TRBV10-3
CASGDRLMNTEAFF
>TRBJ2-5|TRBV20-1
CSAVLGAARGLETQYF
>TRBJ1-5|TRBV15
CATSIEYSNQPQHF
>TRBJ1-1|TRBV18
CASSPNIAEAFF
>TRBJ2-7|TRBV28
CASNPRDRGPYEQYF
>TRBJ2-4|TRBV19
CASSGTGPLIAKNIQYF
>TRBJ1-6|TRBV4-2
CASSHLGGQDSPLHF
>TRBJ2-7|TRBV30
CAWNRLAGISSYEQYF
>TRBJ2-3|TRBV28
CASSLTSGLTDTQYF
>TRBJ2-5|TRBV12-3/TRBV12-4
CASRGGRGYQETQYF
>TRBJ1-2|TRBV6-1
CASSTQLGYGYTF
>TRBJ1-2|TRBV3-1
CASSQDLRQGADGYTF
>TRBJ2-2|TRBV5-1
CASSLGQGYTGELFF
>TRBJ2-7|TRBV7-2
CASSLPGLAEYF
>TRBJ2-7|TRBV6-1
CASSQRYRGRSDEQYF
>TRBJ2-7|TRBV12-3/TRBV12-4
CASSFRGHEQYF
>TRBJ2-7|TRBV24-1
CATSDIGPEQYF
>TRBJ1-3|TRBV6-2/TRBV6-3
CASRSDRAGSGNTIYF
>TRBJ1-3|TRBV6-4
CASSDLPGTTSGNTIYF
>TRBJ2-3|TRBV7-8
CASSLVPGPSTDTQYF
>TRBJ2-7|TRBV28
CASFTQGPPVEQYF
>TRBJ2-7|TRBV6-5
CASSSTTSGGYEQYF
>TRBJ1-5|TRBV20-1
CSARRGPNQPQHF